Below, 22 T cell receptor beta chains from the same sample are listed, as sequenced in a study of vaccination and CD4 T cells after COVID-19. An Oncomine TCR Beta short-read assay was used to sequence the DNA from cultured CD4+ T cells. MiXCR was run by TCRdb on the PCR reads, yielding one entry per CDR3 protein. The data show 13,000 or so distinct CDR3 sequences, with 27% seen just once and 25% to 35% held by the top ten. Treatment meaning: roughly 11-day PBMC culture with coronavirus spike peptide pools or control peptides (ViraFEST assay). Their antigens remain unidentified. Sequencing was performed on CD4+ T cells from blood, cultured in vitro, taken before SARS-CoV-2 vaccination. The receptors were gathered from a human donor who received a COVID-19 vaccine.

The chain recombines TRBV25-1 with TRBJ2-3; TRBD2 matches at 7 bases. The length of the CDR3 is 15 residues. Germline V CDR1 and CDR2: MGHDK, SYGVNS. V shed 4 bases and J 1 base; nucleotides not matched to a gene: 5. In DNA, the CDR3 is TGTGCCAGCAGTGCGAAGCGGGGAGGCACAGATACGCAGTATTTT. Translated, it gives CASSAKRGGTDTQYF.

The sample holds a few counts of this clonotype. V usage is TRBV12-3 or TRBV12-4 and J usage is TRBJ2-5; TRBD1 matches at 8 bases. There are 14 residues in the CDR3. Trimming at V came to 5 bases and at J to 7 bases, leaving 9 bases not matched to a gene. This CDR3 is CASSIGQGRGTQYF. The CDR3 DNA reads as TGTGCCAGCAGTATTGGACAGGGTAGGGGGACCCAGTACTTC.

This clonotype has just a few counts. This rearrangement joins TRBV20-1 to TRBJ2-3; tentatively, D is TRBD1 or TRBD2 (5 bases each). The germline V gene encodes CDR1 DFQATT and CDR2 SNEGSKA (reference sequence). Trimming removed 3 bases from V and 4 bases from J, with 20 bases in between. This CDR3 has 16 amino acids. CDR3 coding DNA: TGCAGTGCTAGCCTTTTGGGTCTGGGGGTGGCAGATACGCAGTATTTT. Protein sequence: CSASLLGLGVADTQYF.

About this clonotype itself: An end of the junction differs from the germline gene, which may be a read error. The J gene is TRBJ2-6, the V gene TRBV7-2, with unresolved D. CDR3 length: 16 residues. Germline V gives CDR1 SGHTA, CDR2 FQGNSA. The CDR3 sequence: CASSLAQYSGTNVLTF. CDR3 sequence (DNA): TGTGCCAGCAGCTTAGCGCAGTACTCTGGGACCAACGTCCTGACTTTC. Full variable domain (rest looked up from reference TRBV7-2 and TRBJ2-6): GAGVSQSPSNKVTEKGKDVELRCDPISGHTALYWYRQSLGQGLEFLIYFQGNSAPDKSGLPSDRFSAERTGGSVSTLTIQRTQQEDSAVYLCASSLAQYSGTNVLTFGAGSRLTVL.

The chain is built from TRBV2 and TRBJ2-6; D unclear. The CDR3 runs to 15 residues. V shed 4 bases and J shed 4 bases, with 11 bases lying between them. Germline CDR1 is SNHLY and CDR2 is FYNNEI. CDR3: CASSVYSAGANVLTF. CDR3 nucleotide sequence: TGTGCCAGCAGTGTGTACAGCGCCGGGGCCAACGTCCTGACTTTC.

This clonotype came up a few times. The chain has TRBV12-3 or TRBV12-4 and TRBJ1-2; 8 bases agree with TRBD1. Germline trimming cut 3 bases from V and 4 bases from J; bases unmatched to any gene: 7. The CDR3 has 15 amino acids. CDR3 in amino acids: CASSFGTGVVYGYTF. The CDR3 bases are TGTGCCAGCAGTTTCGGGACAGGTGTTGTCTATGGCTACACCTTC.

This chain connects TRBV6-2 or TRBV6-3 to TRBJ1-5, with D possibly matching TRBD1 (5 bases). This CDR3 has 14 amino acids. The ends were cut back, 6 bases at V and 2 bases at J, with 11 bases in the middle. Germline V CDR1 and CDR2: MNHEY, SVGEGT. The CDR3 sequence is CASRSGLGNQPQHF. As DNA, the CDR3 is TGTGCCAGCAGATCAGGGTTGGGCAATCAGCCCCAGCATTTT.

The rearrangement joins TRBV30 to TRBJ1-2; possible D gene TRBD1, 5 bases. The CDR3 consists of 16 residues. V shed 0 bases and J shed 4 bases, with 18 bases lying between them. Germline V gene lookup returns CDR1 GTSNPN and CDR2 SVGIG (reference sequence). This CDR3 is CAWSVRVVDRLYGYTF. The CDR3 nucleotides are TGTGCCTGGAGTGTACGCGTCGTCGACAGACTCTATGGCTACACCTTC. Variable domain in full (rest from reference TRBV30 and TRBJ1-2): SQTIHQWPATLVQPVGSPLSLECTVEGTSNPNLYWYRQAAGRGLQLLFYSVGIGQISSEVPQNLSASRPQDRQFILSSKKLLLSDSGFYLCAWSVRVVDRLYGYTFGSGTRLTVV.

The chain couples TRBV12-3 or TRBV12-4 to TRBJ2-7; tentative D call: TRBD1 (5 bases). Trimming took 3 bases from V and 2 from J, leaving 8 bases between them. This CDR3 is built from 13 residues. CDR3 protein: CASSFGRAYEQYF. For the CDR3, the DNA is TGTGCCAGCAGTTTTGGCAGGGCCTACGAGCAGTACTTC.

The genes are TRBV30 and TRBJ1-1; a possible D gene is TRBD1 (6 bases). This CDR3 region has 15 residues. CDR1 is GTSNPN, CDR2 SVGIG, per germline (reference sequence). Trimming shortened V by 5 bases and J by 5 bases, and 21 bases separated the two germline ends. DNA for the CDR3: TGTGCCTGGGTAACCGGTGGAGGGGGTGGTACTGAAGCTTTCTTT. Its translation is CAWVTGGGGGTEAFF. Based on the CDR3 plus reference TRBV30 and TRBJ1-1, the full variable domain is SQTIHQWPATLVQPVGSPLSLECTVEGTSNPNLYWYRQAAGRGLQLLFYSVGIGQISSEVPQNLSASRPQDRQFILSSKKLLLSDSGFYLCAWVTGGGGGTEAFFGQGTRLTVV.

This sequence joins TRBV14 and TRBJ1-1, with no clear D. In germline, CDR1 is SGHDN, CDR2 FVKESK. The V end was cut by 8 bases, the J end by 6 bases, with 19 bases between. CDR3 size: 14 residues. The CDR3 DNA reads TGTGCCAGCGGGGAGGGCGGGCACCCATCTGAAGCTTTCTTT. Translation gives CASGEGGHPSEAFF.

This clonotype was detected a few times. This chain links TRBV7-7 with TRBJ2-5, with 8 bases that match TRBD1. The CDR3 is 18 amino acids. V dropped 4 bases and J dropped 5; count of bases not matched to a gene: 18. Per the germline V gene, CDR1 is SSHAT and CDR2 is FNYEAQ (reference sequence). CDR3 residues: CASSSSPRTGFSGETQYF. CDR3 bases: TGTGCCAGCAGCTCCAGCCCCAGGACAGGGTTCAGTGGCGAGACCCAGTACTTC.

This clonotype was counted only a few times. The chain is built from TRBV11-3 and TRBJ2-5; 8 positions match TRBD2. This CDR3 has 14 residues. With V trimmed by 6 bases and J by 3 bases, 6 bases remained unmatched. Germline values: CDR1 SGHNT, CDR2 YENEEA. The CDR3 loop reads CASRPGLGEETQYF. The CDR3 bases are TGTGCCAGCAGACCGGGACTAGGGGAAGAGACCCAGTACTTC.

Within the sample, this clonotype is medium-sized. For the CDR3, the DNA is TGTGCCAGCGGTGGACAGGGGGCTTTAGGCTACACCTTC. Translated, it gives CASGGQGALGYTF. The rearrangement joins TRBV6-1 to TRBJ1-2, with 11 bases identical to TRBD1. CDR1 and CDR2 (germline): MNHNS, SASEGT. The CDR3 runs 13 residues. The ends lost 8 bases at V and 8 bases at J; junction bases unmatched: 7.

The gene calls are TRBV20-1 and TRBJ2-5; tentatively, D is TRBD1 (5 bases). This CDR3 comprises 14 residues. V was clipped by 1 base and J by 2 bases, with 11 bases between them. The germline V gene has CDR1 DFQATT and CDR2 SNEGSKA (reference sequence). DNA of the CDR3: TGCAGTGCTAGAGCTACAGGACGGCAAGAGACCCAGTACTTC. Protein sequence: CSARATGRQETQYF.

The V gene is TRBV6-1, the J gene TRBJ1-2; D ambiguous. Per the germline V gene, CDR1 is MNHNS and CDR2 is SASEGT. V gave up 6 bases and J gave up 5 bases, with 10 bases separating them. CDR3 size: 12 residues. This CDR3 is CASSRRGYGYTF. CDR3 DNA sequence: TGTGCCAGCAGCCGCCGCGGGTATGGCTACACCTTC.

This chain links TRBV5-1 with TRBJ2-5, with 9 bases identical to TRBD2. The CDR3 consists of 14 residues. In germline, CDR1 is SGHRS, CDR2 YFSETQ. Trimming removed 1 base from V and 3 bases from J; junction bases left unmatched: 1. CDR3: CASSLSSGEETQYF. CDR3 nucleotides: TGCGCCAGCAGCTTGTCTAGCGGGGAAGAGACCCAGTACTTC.

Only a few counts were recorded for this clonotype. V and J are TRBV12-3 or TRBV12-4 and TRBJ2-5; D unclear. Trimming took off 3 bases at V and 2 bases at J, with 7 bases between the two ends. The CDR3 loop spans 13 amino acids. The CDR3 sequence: CASSFGRQETQYF. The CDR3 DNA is TGTGCCAGCAGTTTCGGCAGACAAGAGACCCAGTACTTC.

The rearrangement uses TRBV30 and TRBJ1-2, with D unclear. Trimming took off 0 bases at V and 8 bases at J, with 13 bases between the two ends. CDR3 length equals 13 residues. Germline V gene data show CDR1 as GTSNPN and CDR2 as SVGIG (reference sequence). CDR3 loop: CAWSVERVAGYTF. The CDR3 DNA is TGTGCCTGGAGTGTTGAGAGGGTGGCCGGCTACACCTTC.

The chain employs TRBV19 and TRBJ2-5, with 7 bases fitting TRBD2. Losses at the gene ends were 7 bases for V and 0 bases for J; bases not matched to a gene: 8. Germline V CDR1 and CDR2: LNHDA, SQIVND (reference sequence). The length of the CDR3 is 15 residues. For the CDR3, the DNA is TGTGCCAGTATGGGCACTAGCGCGTACCAAGAGACCCAGTACTTC. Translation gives CASMGTSAYQETQYF. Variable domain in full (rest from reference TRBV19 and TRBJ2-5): DGGITQSPKYLFRKEGQNVTLSCEQNLNHDAMYWYRQDPGQGLRLIYYSQIVNDFQKGDIAEGYSVSREKKESFPLTVTSAQKNPTAFYLCASMGTSAYQETQYFGPGTRLLVL.

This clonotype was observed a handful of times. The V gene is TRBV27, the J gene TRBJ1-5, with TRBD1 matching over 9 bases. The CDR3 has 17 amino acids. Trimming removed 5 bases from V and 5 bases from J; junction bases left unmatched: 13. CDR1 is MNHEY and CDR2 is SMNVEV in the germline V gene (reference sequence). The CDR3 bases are TGTGCCAGCAGTGCCCATACAGGGGGCGTTACTTATCAGCCCCAGCATTTT. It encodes CASSAHTGGVTYQPQHF.

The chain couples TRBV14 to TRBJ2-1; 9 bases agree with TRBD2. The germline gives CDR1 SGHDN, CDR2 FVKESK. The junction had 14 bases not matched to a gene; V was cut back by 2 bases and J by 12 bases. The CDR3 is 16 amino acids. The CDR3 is CASSQILAGGLGVQFF. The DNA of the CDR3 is TGTGCCAGCAGCCAAATTTTGGCGGGGGGGCTTGGAGTGCAGTTCTTC. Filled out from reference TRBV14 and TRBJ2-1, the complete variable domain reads EAGVTQFPSHSVIEKGQTVTLRCDPISGHDNLYWYRRVMGKEIKFLLHFVKESKQDESGMPNNRFLAERTGGTYSTLKVQPAELEDSGVYFCASSQILAGGLGVQFFGPGTRLTVL.